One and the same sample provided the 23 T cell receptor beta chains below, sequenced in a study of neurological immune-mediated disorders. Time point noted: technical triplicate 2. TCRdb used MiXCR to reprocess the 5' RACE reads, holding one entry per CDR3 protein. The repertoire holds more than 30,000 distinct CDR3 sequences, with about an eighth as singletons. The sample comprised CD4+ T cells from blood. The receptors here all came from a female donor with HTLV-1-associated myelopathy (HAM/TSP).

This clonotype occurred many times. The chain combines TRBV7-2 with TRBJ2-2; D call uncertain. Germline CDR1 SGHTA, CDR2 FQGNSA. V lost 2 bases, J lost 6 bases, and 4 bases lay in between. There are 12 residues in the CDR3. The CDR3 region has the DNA TGTGCCAGCAGCTTAAGTCCCGGGGAGCTGTTTTTT. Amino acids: CASSLSPGELFF. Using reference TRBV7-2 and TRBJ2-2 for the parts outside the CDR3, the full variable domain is GAGVSQSPSNKVTEKGKDVELRCDPISGHTALYWYRQSLGQGLEFLIYFQGNSAPDKSGLPSDRFSAERTGGSVSTLTIQRTQQEDSAVYLCASSLSPGELFFGEGSRLTVL.

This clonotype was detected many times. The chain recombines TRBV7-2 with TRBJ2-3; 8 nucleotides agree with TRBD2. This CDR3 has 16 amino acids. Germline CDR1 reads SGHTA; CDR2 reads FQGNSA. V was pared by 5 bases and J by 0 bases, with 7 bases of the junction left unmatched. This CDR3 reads CASSPTLAGSTDTQYF. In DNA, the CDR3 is TGTGCCAGCAGCCCCACTTTAGCGGGGAGCACAGATACGCAGTATTTT.

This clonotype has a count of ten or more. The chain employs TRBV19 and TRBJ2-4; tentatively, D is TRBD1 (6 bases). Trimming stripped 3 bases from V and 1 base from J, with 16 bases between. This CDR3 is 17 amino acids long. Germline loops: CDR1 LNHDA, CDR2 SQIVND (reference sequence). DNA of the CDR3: TGTGCCAGTAGTATTCAGGGCAGGGGTAGGGCCAAAAACATTCAGTACTTC. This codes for CASSIQGRGRAKNIQYF.

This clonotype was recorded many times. CDR3 sequence (DNA): TGCAGTGCTCCACCCGGGACTAGCGGGAGAGCAGATACGCAGTATTTT. It is translated as CSAPPGTSGRADTQYF. The chain recombines TRBV20-1 with TRBJ2-3; 14 positions agree with TRBD2. Germline lookup yields CDR1 DFQATT and CDR2 SNEGSKA (reference sequence). The CDR3 runs 16 residues. The V segment lost 5 bases and the J segment 4 bases; nucleotides outside the gene matches: 8.

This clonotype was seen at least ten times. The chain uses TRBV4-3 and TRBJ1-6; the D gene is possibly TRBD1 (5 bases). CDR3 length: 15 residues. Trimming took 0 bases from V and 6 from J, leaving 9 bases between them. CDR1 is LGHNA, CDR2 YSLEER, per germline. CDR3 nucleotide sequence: TGCGCCAGCAGCCAAGAGGGGGGGGGTAATTCACCCCTCCACTTT. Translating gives CASSQEGGGNSPLHF.

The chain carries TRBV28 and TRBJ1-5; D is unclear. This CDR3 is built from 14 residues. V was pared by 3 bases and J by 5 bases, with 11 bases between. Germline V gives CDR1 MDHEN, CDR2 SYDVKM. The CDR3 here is CASSFAGWDQPQHF. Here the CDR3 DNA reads TGTGCCAGCAGTTTCGCAGGCTGGGATCAGCCCCAGCATTTT.

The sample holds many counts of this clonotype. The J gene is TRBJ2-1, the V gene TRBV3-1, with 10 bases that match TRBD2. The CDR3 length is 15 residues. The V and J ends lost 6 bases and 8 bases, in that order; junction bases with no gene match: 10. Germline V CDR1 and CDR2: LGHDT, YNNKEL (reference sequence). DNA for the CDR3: TGTGCCAGCAGTCCTCTAGCGGGAGTGCTCGATGAGCAGTTCTTC. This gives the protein CASSPLAGVLDEQFF.

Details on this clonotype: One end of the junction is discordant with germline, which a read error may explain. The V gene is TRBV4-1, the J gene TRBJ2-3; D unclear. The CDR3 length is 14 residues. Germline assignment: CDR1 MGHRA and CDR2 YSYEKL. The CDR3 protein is CASSQVISTDTQCF. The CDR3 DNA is TGCGCCAGCAGCCAAGTGATTAGCACAGATACGCAGTGTTTT.

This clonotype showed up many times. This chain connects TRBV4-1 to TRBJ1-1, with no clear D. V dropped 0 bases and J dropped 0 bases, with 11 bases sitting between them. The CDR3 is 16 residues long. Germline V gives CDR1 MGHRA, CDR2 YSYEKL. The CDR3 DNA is TGCGCCAGCAGCCAAGATGCGGACTCCATGAACACTGAAGCTTTCTTT. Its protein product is CASSQDADSMNTEAFF.

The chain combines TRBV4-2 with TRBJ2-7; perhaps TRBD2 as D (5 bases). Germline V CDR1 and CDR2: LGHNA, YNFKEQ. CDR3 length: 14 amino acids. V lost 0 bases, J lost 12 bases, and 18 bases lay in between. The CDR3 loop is CASSQESSTRERYF. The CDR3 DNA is TGTGCCAGCAGCCAAGAAAGCTCCACGAGGGAGAGGTACTTC.

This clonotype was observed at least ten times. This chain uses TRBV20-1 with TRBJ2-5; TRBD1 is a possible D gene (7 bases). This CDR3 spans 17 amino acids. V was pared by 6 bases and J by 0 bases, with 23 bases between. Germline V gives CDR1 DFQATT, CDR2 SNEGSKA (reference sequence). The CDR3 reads CSALNAGAGGYQETQYF. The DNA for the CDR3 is TGCAGTGCCCTTAATGCTGGGGCAGGGGGGTACCAAGAGACCCAGTACTTC.

The CDR3 DNA follows: TGTGCCAGCAGTCCCACAGGCGTAAATCAGCCCCAGCATTTT. It codes for CASSPTGVNQPQHF. The chain recombines TRBV12-3 or TRBV12-4 with TRBJ1-5; the D gene is possibly TRBD1 (5 bases). The V gene lost 5 bases and the J gene lost 4 bases, with 12 bases spanning the gap. The CDR3 spans 14 residues.

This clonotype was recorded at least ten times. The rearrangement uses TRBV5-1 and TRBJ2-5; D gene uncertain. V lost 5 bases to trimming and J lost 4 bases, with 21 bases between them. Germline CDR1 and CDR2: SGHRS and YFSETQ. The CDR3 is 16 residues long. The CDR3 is CASSSHGPPARETQYF. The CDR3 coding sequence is TGCGCCAGCAGTTCCCACGGGCCCCCGGCGAGAGAGACCCAGTACTTC.

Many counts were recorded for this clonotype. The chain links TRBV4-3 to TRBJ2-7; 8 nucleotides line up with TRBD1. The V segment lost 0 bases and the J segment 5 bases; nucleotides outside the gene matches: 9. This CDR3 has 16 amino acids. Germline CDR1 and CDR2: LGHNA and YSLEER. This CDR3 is CASSQEGHRGINEQYF. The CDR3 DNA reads TGCGCCAGCAGCCAAGAGGGACACAGGGGGATAAACGAGCAGTACTTC.

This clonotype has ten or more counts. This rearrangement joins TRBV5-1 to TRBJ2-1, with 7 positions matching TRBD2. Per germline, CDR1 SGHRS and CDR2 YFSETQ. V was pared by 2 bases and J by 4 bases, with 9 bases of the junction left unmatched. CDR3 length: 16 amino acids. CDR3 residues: CASSFSSGTVYNEQFF. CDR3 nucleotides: TGCGCCAGCAGCTTCTCGAGCGGGACGGTATACAATGAGCAGTTCTTC. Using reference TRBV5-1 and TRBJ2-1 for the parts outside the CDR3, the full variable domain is KAGVTQTPRYLIKTRGQQVTLSCSPISGHRSVSWYQQTPGQGLQFLFEYFSETQRNKGNFPGRFSGRQFSNSRSEMNVSTLELGDSALYLCASSFSSGTVYNEQFFGPGTRLTVL.

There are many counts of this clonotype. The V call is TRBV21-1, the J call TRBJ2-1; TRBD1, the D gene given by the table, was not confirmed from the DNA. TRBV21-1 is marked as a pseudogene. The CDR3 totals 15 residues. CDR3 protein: CASSKKGPHYNEQFF. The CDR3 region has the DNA TGTGCCAGCAGCAAAAAGGGGCCGCATTACAATGAGCAGTTCTTC.

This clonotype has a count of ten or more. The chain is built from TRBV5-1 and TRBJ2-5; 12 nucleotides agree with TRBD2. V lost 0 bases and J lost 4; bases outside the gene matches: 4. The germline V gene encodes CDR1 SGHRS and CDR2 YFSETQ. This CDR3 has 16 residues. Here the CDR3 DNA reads TGCGCCAGCAGCTTGGAGACTAGCGGGAGATTAGAGACCCAGTACTTC. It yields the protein CASSLETSGRLETQYF.

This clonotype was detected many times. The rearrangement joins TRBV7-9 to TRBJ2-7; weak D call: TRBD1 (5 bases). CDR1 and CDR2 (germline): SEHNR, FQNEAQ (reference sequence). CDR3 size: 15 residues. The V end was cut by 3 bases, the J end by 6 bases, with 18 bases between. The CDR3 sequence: CASSLQGSAKGEQYF. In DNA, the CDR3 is TGTGCCAGCAGCTTGCAGGGCTCCGCTAAGGGCGAGCAGTACTTC.

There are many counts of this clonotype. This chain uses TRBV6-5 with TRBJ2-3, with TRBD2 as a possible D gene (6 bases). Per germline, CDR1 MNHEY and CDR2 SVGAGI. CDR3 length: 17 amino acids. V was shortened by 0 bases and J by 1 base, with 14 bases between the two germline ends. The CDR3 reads CASSYSRSVAGTDTQYF. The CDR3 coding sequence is TGTGCCAGCAGTTACTCGAGATCAGTAGCGGGCACAGATACGCAGTATTTT.

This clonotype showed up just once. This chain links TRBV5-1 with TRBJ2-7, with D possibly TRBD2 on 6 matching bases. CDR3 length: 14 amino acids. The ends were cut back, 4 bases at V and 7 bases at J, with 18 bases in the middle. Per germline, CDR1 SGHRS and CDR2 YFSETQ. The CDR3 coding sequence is TGCGCCAGCAGCACCAGGGACTCCGCGAGGGAGCAGTACTTC. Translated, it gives CASSTRDSAREQYF.

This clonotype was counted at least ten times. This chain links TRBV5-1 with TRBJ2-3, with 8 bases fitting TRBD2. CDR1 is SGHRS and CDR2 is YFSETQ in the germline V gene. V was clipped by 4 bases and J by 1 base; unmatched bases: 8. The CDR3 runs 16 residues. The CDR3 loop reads CASSLQTSAGTDTQYF. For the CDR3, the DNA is TGCGCCAGCAGCCTGCAGACTAGCGCGGGCACAGATACGCAGTATTTT.

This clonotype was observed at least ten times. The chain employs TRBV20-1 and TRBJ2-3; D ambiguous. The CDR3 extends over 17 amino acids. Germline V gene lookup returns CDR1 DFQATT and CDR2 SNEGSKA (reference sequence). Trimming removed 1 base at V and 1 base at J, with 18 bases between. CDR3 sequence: CSARAPQLDGGTDTQYF. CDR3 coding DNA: TGCAGTGCTAGAGCCCCCCAATTAGACGGAGGCACAGATACGCAGTATTTT.

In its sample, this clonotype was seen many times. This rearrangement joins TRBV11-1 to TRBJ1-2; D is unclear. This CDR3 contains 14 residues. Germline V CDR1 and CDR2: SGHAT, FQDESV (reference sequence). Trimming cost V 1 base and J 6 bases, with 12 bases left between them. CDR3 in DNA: TGTGCCAGCAGCTTAGACAGCTCCCGCGATGGCTACACCTTC. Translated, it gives CASSLDSSRDGYTF.